This T cell receptor beta chain was identified during a study of T cells in Graves' hyperthyroidism and ophthalmopathy. This clonotype was observed at least ten times. No antigen is known for it. Template material for amplifying TCR beta CDR3 regions consisted of RNA transcripts. The HTBI primer set drove a first-round RT-PCR of the TCR CDR3. In TCRdb, the multiplex PCR reads were re-called with MiXCR into one record per CDR3 protein. The top ten clones hold about 30% of a sample with approximately 510,000 distinct CDR3 sequences, 20% of them seen once. Points from the study as a whole: Appearing also in blood were most of the thyroid clonotypes expanded above 0.001.

Stable disease denoted Graves' hyperthyroidism without ophthalmopathy progression within 18 months. Fresh peripheral blood, 10 ml, was the source of the PBMCs. Per the germline V gene, CDR1 is SNHLY and CDR2 is FYNNEI. V lost 5 bases, J lost 0 bases, and 16 bases lay in between. The CDR3 loop spans 16 amino acids. The chain employs TRBV2 and TRBJ1-1, with D maybe TRBD1 (5 bases). Specimen: blood. The sequence was collected from a man aged 18 to 29 with Graves' hyperthyroidism. The CDR3 loop reads CASSTSGTTLNTEAFF. CDR3 sequence (DNA): TGTGCCAGCAGTACCTCCGGGACGACCTTGAACACTGAAGCTTTCTTT.